These 30 T cell receptor beta chains were sequenced from one sample in a study of blood T cell repertoires in COVID-19. TCRdb's copy holds only in-frame clones and misses some; the assay was immunoSEQ multiplex PCR. In the table there are roughly 150,000 clones, 75% to 90% of which are singletons. The source material was peripheral blood. The receptors were gathered from a human donor in a cohort sampled during active COVID-19.

This chain connects TRBV9 to TRBJ2-3; 9 positions match TRBD2. Germline CDR1 SGDLS, CDR2 YYNGEE. Trimming took 4 bases from V and 4 from J; bases not matched to a gene: 7. This CDR3 comprises 15 residues. The CDR3 spells CASSRRGGLADTQYF. Here the CDR3 DNA reads TGTGCCAGCAGCCGGCGGGGGGGCCTGGCAGATACGCAGTATTTT.

As concerns this clone: Other DNA sequences in the sample encode the same CDR3. The rearrangement joins TRBV5-1 to TRBJ2-7; no clear D gene. The germline V gene encodes CDR1 SGHRS and CDR2 YFSETQ. The CDR3 is 14 amino acids. Deletions cut 0 bases from V and 2 bases from J, with 9 bases between. Here the CDR3 reads CASSLVGGTYEQYF. CDR3 nucleotides: TGCGCCAGCAGCTTGGTTGGCGGAACCTACGAGCAGTACTTC.

J is TRBJ2-7 and V is TRBV4-2; 10 nucleotides match TRBD2. Trimming removed 0 bases from V and 9 bases from J; junction bases left unmatched: 8. The CDR3 totals 15 residues. Germline V gene lookup returns CDR1 LGHNA and CDR2 YNFKEQ. The chain's CDR3 is CASSQDRASGSGQYF. CDR3 DNA: TGTGCCAGCAGCCAAGATCGGGCTAGCGGGAGTGGGCAGTACTTC.

The chain is built from TRBV6-5 and TRBJ2-1; TRBD1 matches 10 bases. This CDR3 spans 15 amino acids. Germline loops: CDR1 MNHEY, CDR2 SVGAGI. V was pared by 4 bases and J by 2 bases, with 2 bases of the junction left unmatched. DNA of the CDR3: TGTGCCAGCAGTTCGACAGGGGGCGCCTACAATGAGCAGTTCTTC. The encoded protein is CASSSTGGAYNEQFF.

The chain carries TRBV4-1 and TRBJ2-2; 16 positions match TRBD2. This CDR3 has 18 residues. With V trimmed by 4 bases and J by 6 bases, 8 bases remained unmatched. Looked up from germline, CDR1 is MGHRA and CDR2 is YSYEKL. DNA for the CDR3: TGCGCCAGCAGCCCGGGGACTAGCGGGGGGGCGCCGTCCGGGGAGCTGTTTTTT. Translating it yields CASSPGTSGGAPSGELFF.

This clone turned up a few times. The chain couples TRBV19 to TRBJ2-7; 8 nucleotides match TRBD2. The germline V gene has CDR1 LNHDA and CDR2 SQIVND (reference sequence). Trimming took 5 bases from V and 0 from J; bases not matched to a gene: 9. The CDR3 loop spans 16 amino acids. DNA of the CDR3: TGTGCCAGTAGTCTTGGGGGTACTAGCGGCTCCTACGAGCAGTACTTC. Protein product: CASSLGGTSGSYEQYF. The full variable domain, its missing parts supplied by reference TRBV19 and TRBJ2-7, is DGGITQSPKYLFRKEGQNVTLSCEQNLNHDAMYWYRQDPGQGLRLIYYSQIVNDFQKGDIAEGYSVSREKKESFPLTVTSAQKNPTAFYLCASSLGGTSGSYEQYFGPGTRLTVT.

CDR3 bases: TGCAGCGTTGTAGGGGCAGGGTACGAGCAGTACTTC. It yields the protein CSVVGAGYEQYF. This chain uses TRBV29-1 with TRBJ2-7; TRBD1 is a possible D gene (5 bases). The germline gives CDR1 SQVTM, CDR2 ANQGSEA. Trimming removed 4 bases at V and 4 bases at J, with 11 bases between. CDR3 length: 12 amino acids.

This clone was counted once. The gene calls are TRBV9 and TRBJ1-6; D remains unclear. The CDR3 is 15 amino acids. Germline V gene data show CDR1 as SGDLS and CDR2 as YYNGEE. V dropped 0 bases and J dropped 7 bases, with 11 bases sitting between them. The CDR3 is CASSVGRQANSPLHF. The CDR3 DNA follows: TGTGCCAGCAGCGTAGGCCGGCAGGCGAATTCACCCCTCCACTTT. Drawing the rest from reference TRBV9 and TRBJ1-6, the complete variable domain is DSGVTQTPKHLITATGQRVTLRCSPRSGDLSVYWYQQSLDQGLQFLIQYYNGEERAKGNILERFSAQQFPDLHSELNLSSLELGDSALYFCASSVGRQANSPLHFGNGTRLTVT.

This clone appeared a single time. V gene TRBV10-2 combines with J gene TRBJ2-7; 11 positions agree with TRBD2. The germline V gene encodes CDR1 WSHSY and CDR2 SAAADI. Trimming cost V 6 bases and J 9 bases; bases outside gene matches: 13. The CDR3 covers 15 residues. This CDR3 reads CASSDPGQGLAAQYF. The CDR3 DNA reads TGCGCCAGCAGCGATCCGGGACAGGGACTAGCGGCGCAGTACTTC.

The chain uses TRBV2 and TRBJ1-1, with D possibly matching TRBD1 (6 bases). Between the trimmed V and J ends, which lost 6 bases and 5 bases, there was a span of 10 bases. Per the germline V gene, CDR1 is SNHLY and CDR2 is FYNNEI. This CDR3 comprises 12 residues. CDR3 DNA: TGTGCCAGCAGACCCACAGGGACTGAAGCTTTCTTT. Encoded protein: CASRPTGTEAFF.

The gene calls are TRBV7-9 and TRBJ2-2; 9 positions agree with TRBD1. Losses at the gene ends were 3 bases for V and 6 bases for J; bases not matched to a gene: 8. Germline values: CDR1 SEHNR, CDR2 FQNEAQ (reference sequence). The CDR3 extends over 16 amino acids. CDR3 bases: TGTGCCAGCAGCTTCCCCGGGACAGGGTCGTCCGGGGAGCTGTTTTTT. It codes for CASSFPGTGSSGELFF.

The chain uses TRBV11-2 and TRBJ2-1; TRBD1 might be the D (5 bases). The V end lost 5 bases, the J end lost 11 bases, and 16 bases lay between the germline ends. The CDR3 is 13 residues long. CDR1 is SGHAT, CDR2 FQNNGV, per germline. CDR3: CASSPSVQDQQFF. CDR3 in DNA: TGTGCCAGCAGCCCCTCGGTACAGGACCAGCAGTTCTTC.

The chain is built from TRBV7-9 and TRBJ2-7; 10 bases fit TRBD1. V trimming: 4 bases; J trimming: 11 bases; junction bases outside the gene matches: 5. CDR3 length equals 12 residues. In germline, CDR1 is SEHNR, CDR2 FQNEAQ (reference sequence). CDR3 DNA sequence: TGTGCCAGCAGCTCTCCCGGACAGGGGGAGTACTTC. Its translation: CASSSPGQGEYF.

The V gene is TRBV6-5, the J gene TRBJ1-1; no reliable D call. The CDR3 length is 11 residues. The germline V and J ends were trimmed by 8 bases and 2 bases, with 6 bases remaining between them. Looked up from germline, CDR1 is MNHEY and CDR2 is SVGAGI. CDR3 residues: CASGLNTEAFF. Here the CDR3 DNA reads TGTGCCAGCGGGCTCAACACTGAAGCTTTCTTT.

V and J are TRBV9 and TRBJ2-1; tentatively, D is TRBD1 (6 bases). Germline CDR1 SGDLS, CDR2 YYNGEE. V shed 0 bases and J shed 8 bases, with 9 bases lying between them. The CDR3 is made up of 13 amino acids. This chain's CDR3 is CASSVDEGDEQFF. In DNA, the CDR3 is TGTGCCAGCAGCGTAGATGAGGGGGATGAGCAGTTCTTC.

The genes are TRBV27 and TRBJ1-1; maybe TRBD1 (6 bases). V lost 2 bases to trimming and J lost 7 bases, with 17 bases between them. Germline values: CDR1 MNHEY, CDR2 SMNVEV (reference sequence). This CDR3 has 15 residues. Here the CDR3 reads CASSLPPGAGVEAFF. The CDR3 DNA reads as TGTGCCAGCAGTTTACCACCAGGAGCAGGGGTTGAAGCTTTCTTT.

The rearrangement uses TRBV24-1 and TRBJ2-1, with 13 bases matching TRBD2. This CDR3 comprises 16 residues. The germline gives CDR1 KGHDR, CDR2 SFDVKD. The V segment lost 5 bases and the J segment 4 bases; nucleotides outside the gene matches: 4. The CDR3 is CATSAAGLAGYNEQFF. DNA for the CDR3: TGTGCCACCAGTGCCGCGGGACTAGCGGGGTACAATGAGCAGTTCTTC.

This clone was observed once. The rearrangement uses TRBV5-6 and TRBJ2-7, with 12 bases matching TRBD1. CDR1 SGHDT and CDR2 YYEEEE come from the germline V gene. CDR3 length equals 15 residues. The V gene end was trimmed by 2 bases and the J gene end by 6 bases; junction bases not matched to a gene: 6. This chain's CDR3 is CASSFLGTGGGEQYF. CDR3 nucleotides: TGTGCCAGCAGCTTCCTCGGGACAGGGGGCGGCGAGCAGTACTTC.

CDR3 sequence (DNA): TGTGCCAGCAGCTTTAAAGCTATTAATTCACCCCTCCACTTT. This translates into CASSFKAINSPLHF. The chain is built from TRBV7-9 and TRBJ1-6; D unclear. The V end was cut by 3 bases, the J end by 6 bases, with 9 bases between. This CDR3 contains 14 residues. The germline V gene has CDR1 SEHNR and CDR2 FQNEAQ (reference sequence).

CDR3 in amino acids: CASSWRGAGGYTF. The CDR3 bases are TGTGCCAGCAGTTGGCGGGGGGCGGGGGGCTACACCTTC. The chain links TRBV27 to TRBJ1-2, with a tentative D call TRBD1 (6 bases). V was cut by 4 bases and J by 8 bases, with 14 bases left in between. From germline, CDR1 is MNHEY and CDR2 SMNVEV (reference sequence). This CDR3 is 13 amino acids long.

This clone is a singleton in its sample. The gene calls are TRBV7-8 and TRBJ2-2; 7 nucleotides line up with TRBD1. The CDR3 is made up of 15 amino acids. Germline V CDR1 and CDR2: SGHVS, FQNEAQ. V trimming: 5 bases; J trimming: 2 bases; junction bases outside the gene matches: 5. CDR3 nucleotides: TGTGCCAGCAGCAGCCGGGACAGAAACACCGGGGAGCTGTTTTTT. Translation gives CASSSRDRNTGELFF.

The count of this clone is one. The chain carries TRBV11-3 and TRBJ2-1; TRBD2 might be the D (6 bases). The CDR3 is 13 residues long. Per the germline V gene, CDR1 is SGHNT and CDR2 is YENEEA. Trimming pared 1 base from V and 9 bases from J, leaving 10 bases between. Here the CDR3 reads CASSLGRDFEQFF. The CDR3 DNA reads TGTGCCAGCAGCTTAGGGAGGGACTTTGAGCAGTTCTTC. The full variable domain, completed using reference TRBV11-3 and TRBJ2-1, is EAGVVQSPRYKIIEKKQPVAFWCNPISGHNTLYWYLQNLGQGPELLIRYENEEAVDDSQLPKDRFSAERLKGVDSTLKIQPAELGDSAVYLCASSLGRDFEQFFGPGTRLTVL.

CDR3 in amino acids: CASSFSGFNQPQHF. The CDR3 DNA reads TGTGCCAGCAGTTTTTCGGGTTTCAATCAGCCCCAGCATTTT. The rearrangement links TRBV27 to TRBJ1-5; no clear D. The CDR3 length is 14 residues. CDR1 and CDR2 from the germline V gene are MNHEY and SMNVEV (reference sequence). Trimming stripped 3 bases from V and 3 bases from J, with 9 bases between.

The rearrangement joins TRBV18 to TRBJ1-2; D remains unclear. The CDR3 length is 14 residues. V was shortened by 3 bases and J by 1 base, with 9 bases between the two germline ends. The V gene's germline CDR1 is KGHSH and CDR2 LQKENI. The CDR3 region has the DNA TGTGCCAGCTCACCCGGGAGGATTAACTATGGCTACACCTTC. This codes for CASSPGRINYGYTF.

V and J are TRBV19 and TRBJ2-1, with 7 bases matching TRBD2. The CDR3 extends over 13 amino acids. Losses at the gene ends were 1 base for V and 8 bases for J; bases not matched to a gene: 2. CDR1 LNHDA and CDR2 SQIVND come from the germline V gene (reference sequence). Here the CDR3 reads CASSIGGRDEQFF. CDR3 DNA: TGTGCCAGTAGTATAGGGGGGAGGGATGAGCAGTTCTTC.

V gene TRBV6-1 combines with J gene TRBJ1-5; TRBD1 might be the D (6 bases). This CDR3 is built from 14 residues. The V gene's germline CDR1 is MNHNS and CDR2 SASEGT. V lost 2 bases, J lost 9 bases, and 14 bases lay in between. This CDR3 is CASSEIGGGRPQHF. CDR3 DNA: TGTGCCAGCAGTGAAATTGGTGGGGGCCGGCCCCAGCATTTT.

This chain uses TRBV19 with TRBJ1-1; TRBD1 agrees at 10 bases. J was trimmed by 6 bases and V by 0 bases; bases with no gene match: 10. Germline V CDR1 and CDR2: LNHDA, SQIVND (reference sequence). The CDR3 loop spans 17 amino acids. The CDR3 here is CASSIDPGQGLWAEAFF. CDR3 bases: TGTGCCAGTAGTATAGATCCGGGACAGGGGCTTTGGGCTGAAGCTTTCTTT.

V and J are TRBV4-3 and TRBJ1-2; 11 bases are a match to TRBD1. This CDR3 contains 14 residues. V was clipped by 3 bases and J by 8 bases; unmatched bases: 5. Germline CDR1 is LGHNA and CDR2 is YSLEER. The CDR3 region has the DNA TGCGCCAGCAGCCAGGCTGGACAGGGGGCCGGCTACACCTTC. Translated: CASSQAGQGAGYTF.

The J gene is TRBJ1-1, the V gene TRBV6-5, with a tentative D call TRBD1 (6 bases). The germline V gene encodes CDR1 MNHEY and CDR2 SVGAGI. The V end lost 7 bases, the J end lost 3 bases, and 12 bases lay between the germline ends. The CDR3 loop spans 13 amino acids. The CDR3 DNA is TGTGCCAGCATGGGGGCTATGGACACTGAAGCTTTCTTT. Translation gives CASMGAMDTEAFF.

The V gene is TRBV27, the J gene TRBJ2-1; 10 bases fit TRBD2. J gave up 5 bases and V 3 bases, and 7 bases lay outside the gene matches. The CDR3 covers 16 residues. From germline, CDR1 is MNHEY and CDR2 SMNVEV (reference sequence). CDR3 region: CASSFLGLAGDNEQFF. The DNA of the CDR3 is TGTGCCAGCAGTTTCTTAGGGCTAGCGGGAGACAATGAGCAGTTCTTC.